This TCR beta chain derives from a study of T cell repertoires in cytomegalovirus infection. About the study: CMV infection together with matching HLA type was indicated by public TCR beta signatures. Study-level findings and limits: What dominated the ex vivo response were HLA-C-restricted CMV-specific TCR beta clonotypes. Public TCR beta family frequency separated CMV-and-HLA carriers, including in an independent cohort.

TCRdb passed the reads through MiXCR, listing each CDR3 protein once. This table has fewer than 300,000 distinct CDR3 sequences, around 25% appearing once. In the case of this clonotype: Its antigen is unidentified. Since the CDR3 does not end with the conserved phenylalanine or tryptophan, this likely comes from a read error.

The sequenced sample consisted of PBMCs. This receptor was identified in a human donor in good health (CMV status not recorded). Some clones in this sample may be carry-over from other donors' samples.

The CDR3 nucleotides read TGTGCCAGTAGTATAGGAAAGGTTTTAGACACCGGGGAGCTGTTTTCT. It translates to CASSIGKVLDTGELFS. The rearrangement joins TRBV19 to TRBJ2-2; D gene ambiguous. Trimming stripped 1 base from V and 3 bases from J, with 12 bases between. Germline CDR1 and CDR2: LNHDA and SQIVND (reference sequence). The CDR3 sequence is 16 residues long.